These 32 T cell receptor beta chains were all obtained from the same sample, sequenced in a study of blood T cells in healthy people across ages. A J-beta primer mix and a sample-barcoded 5' primer were used in a second PCR of roughly 6 to 11 cycles. One entry per CDR3 protein results from TCRdb running MiXCR on the 5' RACE reads. The repertoire holds about 800,000 distinct CDR3 sequences, with about 45% as singletons. Sequenced input: blood. The receptors come from an elderly man in good health.

The V gene is TRBV29-1, the J gene TRBJ2-7; no clear D. The V gene lost 4 bases and the J gene lost 2 bases, with 12 bases spanning the gap. Germline CDR1 is SQVTM and CDR2 is ANQGSEA. The length of the CDR3 is 13 residues. The CDR3 DNA is TGCAGCGTTGTCAATCAGGCCCCCTACGAGCAGTACTTC. It specifies CSVVNQAPYEQYF.

There are many counts of this clonotype. The chain joins TRBV11-1 to TRBJ2-7, with 9 positions matching TRBD1. Trimming cost V 5 bases and J 2 bases; bases outside gene matches: 4. The V gene's germline CDR1 is SGHAT and CDR2 FQDESV (reference sequence). The CDR3 loop spans 14 amino acids. The CDR3 here is CASSVDRGAYEQYF. In DNA, the CDR3 is TGTGCCAGCAGCGTTGACAGGGGGGCCTACGAGCAGTACTTC.

The chain recombines TRBV30 with TRBJ1-5; 7 bases align to TRBD1. The CDR3 is made up of 15 amino acids. Per germline, CDR1 GTSNPN and CDR2 SVGIG (reference sequence). The J segment lost 5 bases and the V segment lost 2 bases, leaving 9 bases of the junction unmatched. The DNA for the CDR3 is TGTGCCTGGAGTCAGGGGGAGGCGATTTATCAGCCCCAGCATTTT. Protein product: CAWSQGEAIYQPQHF.

This clonotype was observed a handful of times. The chain links TRBV5-1 to TRBJ2-1; 9 positions agree with TRBD2. V gave up 2 bases and J gave up 7 bases; unmatched junction bases: 19. Germline CDR1 and CDR2: SGHRS and YFSETQ. The CDR3 loop spans 19 amino acids. The CDR3 sequence: CASSLEEGNSGSWSNEQFF. The CDR3 region has the DNA TGCGCCAGCAGCTTAGAGGAAGGTAATAGCGGGAGTTGGAGTAATGAGCAGTTCTTC.

This clonotype was observed a few times. V is TRBV5-1 and J is TRBJ2-1; D unclear. Germline lookup yields CDR1 SGHRS and CDR2 YFSETQ. This CDR3 spans 16 amino acids. Deletions cut 0 bases from V and 0 bases from J, with 10 bases between. The CDR3 is CASSLAGRRSYNEQFF. For the CDR3, the DNA is TGCGCCAGCAGCTTGGCTGGCAGGCGCTCCTACAATGAGCAGTTCTTC.

The chain has TRBV15 and TRBJ2-7, with a possible D match to TRBD2 (6 bases). V dropped 2 bases and J dropped 11 bases, with 19 bases sitting between them. The length of the CDR3 is 14 residues. Germline CDR1 and CDR2: LNHNV and YYDKDF (reference sequence). The CDR3 DNA is TGTGCCACCAGCAGATTGAGGGAGGTGAACATTAAGTACTTC. This translates into CATSRLREVNIKYF. Using reference TRBV15 and TRBJ2-7 for the parts outside the CDR3, the full variable domain is DAMVIQNPRYQVTQFGKPVTLSCSQTLNHNVMYWYQQKSSQAPKLLFHYYDKDFNNEADTPDNFQSRRPNTSFCFLDIRSPGLGDTAMYLCATSRLREVNIKYFGPGTRLTVT.

This clonotype has at least ten counts. This sequence joins TRBV7-2 and TRBJ2-3; a weak D match, TRBD2 (6 bases). From germline, CDR1 is SGHTA and CDR2 FQGNSA. The CDR3 is made up of 15 amino acids. Trimming stripped 2 bases from V and 3 bases from J, with 12 bases between. DNA for the CDR3: TGTGCCAGCAGCTTAAGGCTAGCGCCAACAGATACGCAGTATTTT. This gives the protein CASSLRLAPTDTQYF.

Of note for this clonotype: A junction boundary mismatches the germline segment, possibly from a read error. This chain uses TRBV4-2 with TRBJ2-1; D is unresolved. Germline V gives CDR1 LGHNA, CDR2 YNFKEQ. The CDR3 is 14 residues long. This chain's CDR3 is CSSSQDGSVGEQFF. The CDR3 DNA reads TGTTCCAGCAGCCAAGATGGGTCCGTCGGGGAGCAGTTCTTC.

The chain recombines TRBV18 with TRBJ2-4, with 10 bases fitting TRBD2. The J call could be wrong; TRBJ2-5 is a better fit for the DNA end. This CDR3 spans 17 amino acids. CDR1 is KGHSH, CDR2 LQKENI, per germline. CDR3 coding DNA: TGTGCCAGCTCACCAGGGCAAGCGGGAGGGTTCCAAGAGACCCAGTACTTC. Its protein product is CASSPGQAGGFQETQYF.

The chain employs TRBV28 and TRBJ2-4; D gene ambiguous. This CDR3 has 14 residues. Germline V CDR1 and CDR2: MDHEN, SYDVKM. V was trimmed by 5 bases and J by 0 bases, leaving 8 bases between them. CDR3: CASSVQLAKNIQYF. CDR3 nucleotide sequence: TGTGCCAGCAGTGTACAGCTAGCCAAAAACATTCAGTACTTC.

Notes on this clonotype: This clone may be a read error of a much larger clone one base away. This chain uses TRBV4-3 with TRBJ2-1, with 9 nucleotides matching TRBD2. V was pared by 1 base and J by 4 bases, with 5 bases of the junction left unmatched. The CDR3 totals 16 residues. CDR1 and CDR2 from the germline V gene are LGHNA and YSLEER. CDR3 in DNA: TGCGCCAGCAGCCAAGGTCGGACTAGCGAGTACAATGAGCAGTTCTTC. Translated, it gives CASSQGRTSEYNEQFF.

The chain's CDR3 is CAAAREVNEQFF. DNA of the CDR3: TGTGCCGCCGCTCGGGAGGTCAATGAGCAGTTCTTC. V usage is TRBV10-3 and J usage is TRBJ2-1; TRBD2 matches 7 bases. The CDR3 is made up of 12 amino acids. V lost 11 bases and J lost 6; bases outside the gene matches: 7. Germline CDR1 is ENHRY and CDR2 is SYGVKD.

About this clonotype: A much larger clone differs by one base, so this may be a read error. The rearrangement uses TRBV28 and TRBJ2-5; 11 bases agree with TRBD2. From germline, CDR1 is MDHEN and CDR2 SYDVKM. Trimming took 5 bases from V and 11 from J; bases not matched to a gene: 16. CDR3 length: 16 residues. In DNA, the CDR3 is TGTGCCAGCAGTGGTAGCGGGAGGGCCTCCTACAATGAGCAGTACTTC. Its protein product is CASSGSGRASYNEQYF.

The chain uses TRBV11-3 and TRBJ1-1, with D unclear. This CDR3 spans 12 amino acids. Germline CDR1 SGHNT, CDR2 YENEEA. The V and J ends lost 4 bases and 4 bases respectively, with 7 bases between them. CDR3 sequence: CASSWVGTEAFF. The CDR3 nucleotides read TGTGCCAGCAGCTGGGTCGGCACTGAAGCTTTCTTT.

There are a few counts of this clonotype. V usage is TRBV5-1 and J usage is TRBJ2-3, with 7 bases aligning to TRBD1. The CDR3 covers 15 residues. Germline CDR1 SGHRS, CDR2 YFSETQ. The ends lost 0 bases at V and 2 bases at J; junction bases unmatched: 3. CDR3 DNA: TGCGCCAGCAGCTTGGCGGGACAGCCCACAGATACGCAGTATTTT. Translating it yields CASSLAGQPTDTQYF.

This sequence joins TRBV29-1 and TRBJ2-5; 9 nucleotides line up with TRBD1. From germline, CDR1 is SQVTM and CDR2 ANQGSEA. The CDR3 contains 15 residues. V was clipped by 0 bases and J by 5 bases; unmatched bases: 7. CDR3 residues: CSVEERDRVGETQYF. The CDR3 nucleotides are TGCAGCGTTGAAGAGCGGGACAGGGTTGGGGAGACCCAGTACTTC.

V and J are TRBV24-1 and TRBJ2-2; TRBD1 aligns across 11 bases. CDR1 is KGHDR and CDR2 is SFDVKD in the germline V gene. The CDR3 covers 17 residues. Unmatched junction bases numbered 6, after V lost 7 bases and J lost 0 bases. CDR3 coding DNA: TGTGCCACCAGGGGGGACAGGGGGTTCGCGAACACCGGGGAGCTGTTTTTT. It translates to CATRGDRGFANTGELFF.

This chain joins TRBV7-2 and TRBJ2-3; no reliable D call. The CDR3 consists of 16 residues. Germline loops: CDR1 SGHTA, CDR2 FQGNSA. V lost 2 bases, J lost 0 bases, and 12 bases lay in between. This chain's CDR3 is CASSLNGGTSTDTQYF. The CDR3, as DNA: TGTGCCAGCAGCTTAAATGGCGGAACTAGCACAGATACGCAGTATTTT.

The chain uses TRBV28 and TRBJ2-3, with D perhaps assigned TRBD1 or TRBD2 (5 bases each). The length of the CDR3 is 15 residues. Germline CDR1 is MDHEN and CDR2 is SYDVKM. V lost 5 bases, J lost 5 bases, and 17 bases lay in between. CDR3 DNA: TGTGCCAGCAGTCCGGGACCGAGCCCCATAGATACGCAGTATTTT. It is translated as CASSPGPSPIDTQYF.

The DNA for the CDR3 is TGTGCCAGCAGGGGACTAGCGGCGCACAATGAGCAGTTCTTC. Amino acid sequence: CASRGLAAHNEQFF. The gene calls are TRBV2 and TRBJ2-1, with 11 bases identical to TRBD2. Per the germline V gene, CDR1 is SNHLY and CDR2 is FYNNEI. The CDR3 is made up of 14 amino acids. V trimming: 6 bases; J trimming: 5 bases; junction bases outside the gene matches: 3.

The sample holds a few counts of this clonotype. The chain recombines TRBV29-1 with TRBJ2-7; D is possibly TRBD2 (6 bases). This CDR3 region has 13 residues. Germline CDR1 SQVTM, CDR2 ANQGSEA. With 7 bases removed from V and 0 bases from J, the gap between germline ends came to 13 bases. DNA for the CDR3: TGCAGCGCTTCTAGCGTCAGCTCCTACGAGCAGTACTTC. Encoded protein: CSASSVSSYEQYF.

The V gene is TRBV7-2, the J gene TRBJ2-1; 11 positions agree with TRBD2. The germline V gene encodes CDR1 SGHTA and CDR2 FQGNSA. This CDR3 contains 16 residues. V lost 3 bases, J lost 2 bases, and 3 bases stayed unmatched. The CDR3 reads CASSFSSGGPYNEQFF. DNA for the CDR3: TGTGCCAGCAGCTTTTCTAGCGGGGGGCCCTACAATGAGCAGTTCTTC.

The chain joins TRBV10-3 to TRBJ2-1; possible D gene TRBD2, 6 bases. The V end was cut by 6 bases, the J end by 7 bases, with 22 bases between. Germline V lookup: CDR1 ENHRY, CDR2 SYGVKD. The CDR3 length is 16 residues. The CDR3 sequence is CAIRVRKQGRGNEQFF. The CDR3 bases are TGTGCCATCAGAGTGAGGAAGCAGGGCCGGGGGAATGAGCAGTTCTTC.

The chain joins TRBV20-1 to TRBJ1-2; D is uncertain. The V end lost 3 bases, the J end lost 1 base, and 15 bases lay between the germline ends. The CDR3 is 15 residues long. CDR1 and CDR2 from the germline V gene are DFQATT and SNEGSKA (reference sequence). CDR3 sequence reads: CSASAGRTFNYGYTF. CDR3 DNA sequence: TGCAGTGCTAGCGCCGGACGGACCTTTAACTATGGCTACACCTTC.

The chain couples TRBV28 to TRBJ2-7; 12 bases fit TRBD2. Trimming at V came to 5 bases and at J to 12 bases, leaving 17 bases not matched to a gene. Germline V gives CDR1 MDHEN, CDR2 SYDVKM. The CDR3 length is 16 residues. CDR3 protein: CASSPHLAGGQETRYF. Written as DNA, the CDR3 is TGTGCCAGCAGTCCGCACCTAGCGGGAGGGCAAGAGACCCGGTACTTC.

The chain is built from TRBV6-6 and TRBJ1-4; D is perhaps TRBD1 (6 bases). Per germline, CDR1 MNHNY and CDR2 SVGAGI (reference sequence). This CDR3 region has 15 residues. V lost 8 bases to trimming and J lost 6 bases, with 19 bases between them. DNA for the CDR3: TGTGCCAGCGCTTTCCAGGGGCGCTCGGATGAAAAACTGTTTTTT. This encodes CASAFQGRSDEKLFF.

The chain is built from TRBV3-1 and TRBJ2-7; the match to TRBD1 covers 9 bases. V lost 4 bases and J lost 2; bases outside the gene matches: 9. The CDR3 is made up of 16 amino acids. CDR1 and CDR2 from the germline V gene are LGHDT and YNNKEL (reference sequence). The CDR3 DNA reads as TGTGCCAGCAGCCTAACACCGGGACAGGGCACCTACGAGCAGTACTTC. Translated, it gives CASSLTPGQGTYEQYF.

There are a few counts of this clonotype. The chain couples TRBV9 to TRBJ2-3; 14 nucleotides agree with TRBD2. The junction had 12 bases not matched to a gene; V was cut back by 0 bases and J by 3 bases. The germline V gene has CDR1 SGDLS and CDR2 YYNGEE. The length of the CDR3 is 20 residues. The CDR3 nucleotides read TGTGCCAGCAGCGTAGGGACTAGCGGGAGGCAGGTTCGCCTTACAGATACGCAGTATTTT. Its translation is CASSVGTSGRQVRLTDTQYF.

Remarks on this clonotype: This may come from a read error, since a much larger clone is one base off. The CDR3 does not close with the conserved phenylalanine or tryptophan, likely indicating a read error. This sequence joins TRBV29-1 and TRBJ1-1; D is ambiguous. Trimming removed 6 bases at V and 1 base at J, with 6 bases between. The CDR3 contains 11 residues. Germline V gene sequence: CDR1 SQVTM, CDR2 ANQGSEA. The CDR3 spells CSVTQNTEAFL. In DNA, the CDR3 is TGCAGCGTGACACAGAACACTGAAGCTTTCCTT.

The genes are TRBV6-2 or TRBV6-3 and TRBJ2-4, with 8 bases matching TRBD2. This CDR3 contains 15 residues. Germline V gene data show CDR1 as MNHEY and CDR2 as SVGEGT. The ends lost 8 bases at V and 1 base at J; junction bases unmatched: 7. The CDR3 region is CASGPSGSAKNIQYF. CDR3 coding DNA: TGTGCCAGCGGTCCGAGCGGGAGTGCCAAAAACATTCAGTACTTC.

The chain couples TRBV20-1 to TRBJ2-1, with D possibly TRBD2 on 6 matching bases. CDR1 and CDR2 from the germline V gene are DFQATT and SNEGSKA (reference sequence). V was shortened by 5 bases and J by 1 base, with 21 bases between the two germline ends. CDR3 length equals 17 residues. The CDR3 nucleotides are TGCAGTGCTCCTACCATGTCTTGGGGGGAATCCTACAATGAGCAGTTCTTC. This codes for CSAPTMSWGESYNEQFF.

DNA of the CDR3: TGTGCCAGCACAAGACAGGGGAAAGATCAGCCCCAGCATTTT. This translates into CASTRQGKDQPQHF. The gene calls are TRBV6-6 and TRBJ1-5; 8 bases line up with TRBD1. This CDR3 is built from 14 residues. From germline, CDR1 is MNHNY and CDR2 SVGAGI (reference sequence). Unmatched junction bases numbered 7, after V lost 7 bases and J lost 5 bases.